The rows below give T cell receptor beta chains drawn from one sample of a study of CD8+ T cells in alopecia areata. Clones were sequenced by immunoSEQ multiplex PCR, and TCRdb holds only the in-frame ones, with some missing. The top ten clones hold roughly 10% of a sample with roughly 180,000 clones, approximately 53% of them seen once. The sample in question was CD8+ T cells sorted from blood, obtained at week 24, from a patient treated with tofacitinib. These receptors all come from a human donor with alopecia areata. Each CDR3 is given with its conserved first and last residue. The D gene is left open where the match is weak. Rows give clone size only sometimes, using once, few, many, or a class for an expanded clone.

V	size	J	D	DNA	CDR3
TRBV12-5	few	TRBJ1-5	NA	TGTGCTAGTGGTTTTCAGGAAATGCGGCCCCAGCATTTT	CASGFQEMRPQHF
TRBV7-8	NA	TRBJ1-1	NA	TGTGCCAGCAGCCCCACGGGGGAACTGAACACTGAAGCTTTCTTT	CASSPTGELNTEAFF
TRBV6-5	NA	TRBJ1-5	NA	TGTGCCAGCAGTTACTCGGTGGGACAGCCCCAGCATTTT	CASSYSVGQPQHF
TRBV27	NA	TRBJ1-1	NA	TGTGCCAGCAGTTTTGACAGGTCCCACACTGAAGCTTTCTTT	CASSFDRSHTEAFF
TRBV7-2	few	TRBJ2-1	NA	TGTGCCAGCAGCCCGGGAGCTGTGAGGTCCTACAATGAGCAGTTCTTC	CASSPGAVRSYNEQFF
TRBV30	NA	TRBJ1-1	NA	TGTGCCTGGAGGGAGGGGTGGGAGGTTGTGGAAGTTTTCTTT	CAWREGWEVVEVFF
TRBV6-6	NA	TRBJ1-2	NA	TGTGCCAGCAGGGTTGCGGGTCGGTTCCCCTATGGCTACACCTTC	CASRVAGRFPYGYTF
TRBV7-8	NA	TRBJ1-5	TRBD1	TGTGCCAGCAGCTTGGGTACCGGGACAGGGTGGGGGAGCAATCAGCCCCAGCATTTT	CASSLGTGTGWGSNQPQHF
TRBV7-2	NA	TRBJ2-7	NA	TGTGCCAGCAGCGTCAGGGCACCTACTTACGAGCAGTACTTC	CASSVRAPTYEQYF
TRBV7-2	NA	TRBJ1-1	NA	TGTGCCAGCAGCCCACGGCTGCTGAACACTGAAGCTTTCTTT	CASSPRLLNTEAFF
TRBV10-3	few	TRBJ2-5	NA	TGTGCCGCGTCCGGGATAAACCCCTCCACGGAGACCCAGTACTTC	CAASGINPSTETQYF
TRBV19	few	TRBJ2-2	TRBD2	TGTGCCAGTAGTATAACTAGCGGGAATGGGGAGCTGTTTTTT	CASSITSGNGELFF
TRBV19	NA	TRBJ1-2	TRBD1	TGTGCCAGTAGTATGGGACAGGGGCCCTATGGCTACACCTTC	CASSMGQGPYGYTF
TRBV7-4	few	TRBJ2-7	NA	TGTGCCAGCAGCTTAGGGGCCTACGAGCAGTACTTC	CASSLGAYEQYF
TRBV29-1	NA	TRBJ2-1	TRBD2	TGCAGCGTTGAACCAAGGACTAGCGGATATCGATACAATGAGCAGTTCTTC	CSVEPRTSGYRYNEQFF
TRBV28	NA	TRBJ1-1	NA	TGTGCCAGCAGTTTATCTCGGGGGTCCACTGAAGCTTTCTTT	CASSLSRGSTEAFF
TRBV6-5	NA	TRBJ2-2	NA	TGTGCCAGCAGCCCTGATACCGGGGAGCTGTTTTTT	CASSPDTGELFF
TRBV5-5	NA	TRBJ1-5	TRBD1	TGTGCCAGCAGTTCCCAGGAGGCACAGGGGTTCAATCAGCCCCAGCATTTT	CASSSQEAQGFNQPQHF
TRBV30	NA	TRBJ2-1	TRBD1	TGTGCCTGGAGTGTGGGCAGGGGGCTGAATGAGCAGTTCTTC	CAWSVGRGLNEQFF
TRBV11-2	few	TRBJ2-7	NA	TGTGCCAGCACCAATTCCTACGAGCAGTACTTC	CASTNSYEQYF
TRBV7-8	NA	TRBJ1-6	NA	TGTGCCAGCAGCTTAGTGTTGGTTGGCTCACCCCTCCACTTT	CASSLVLVGSPLHF
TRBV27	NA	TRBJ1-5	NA	TGTGCCAGCAGTTCCGCTGGGATCGGGCCCCAGCATTTT	CASSSAGIGPQHF
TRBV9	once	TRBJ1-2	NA	TGTGCCAGCAACCCGGGCGGGGAAGACTATGGCTACACCTTC	CASNPGGEDYGYTF
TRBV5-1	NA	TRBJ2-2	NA	TGCGCCAGCAGATCTCTGGAGGGAGTGAACACCGGGGAGCTGTTTTTT	CASRSLEGVNTGELFF
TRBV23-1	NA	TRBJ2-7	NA	TGCGCCAGCAGTCGCACCACCGGGAGCCAAACCTACGAGCAGTACTTC	CASSRTTGSQTYEQYF
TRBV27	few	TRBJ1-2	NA	TGTGCCAGCAGTTTAATCCCGGGGGCCAACTATGGCTACACCTTC	CASSLIPGANYGYTF
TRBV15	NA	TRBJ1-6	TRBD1	TGTGCCACCTCGGACAGGGAGAATTCACCCCTCCACTTT	CATSDRENSPLHF
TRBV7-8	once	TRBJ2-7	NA	TGTGCCAGCAGCTTACCTAGTCCCACGGGTGACGAGCAGTACTTC	CASSLPSPTGDEQYF
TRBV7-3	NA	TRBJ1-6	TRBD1	TGTGCCAGCAGCCTAACCGACAGGGGGACTGGGTCACCCCTCCACTTT	CASSLTDRGTGSPLHF
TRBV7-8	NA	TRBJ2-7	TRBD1	TGTGCCAGCAGCTCTAGGACAGGGGATTCCTACGAGCAGTACTTC	CASSSRTGDSYEQYF
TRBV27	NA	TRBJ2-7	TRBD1	TGTGCCAGCAGTTCACCCTCCGGGACAGGGGCAAACGAGCAGTACTTC	CASSSPSGTGANEQYF
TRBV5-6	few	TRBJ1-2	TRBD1	TGTGCCAGCAGCTCCCACCCCCGGACAGGGCTTGGCTACACCTTC	CASSSHPRTGLGYTF
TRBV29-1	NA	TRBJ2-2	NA	TGCAGCGTTACCGGGGACACCGGGGAGCTGTTTTTT	CSVTGDTGELFF
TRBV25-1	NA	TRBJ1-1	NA	TGTGCCAGCAGTTCGGTGGAACAACTGGACACTGAAGCTTTCTTT	CASSSVEQLDTEAFF
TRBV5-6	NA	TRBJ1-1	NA	TGTGCCAGCAGCGCCCAAACAGATCTCACTCAAGCTTTCTTT	CASSAQTDLTQAFF
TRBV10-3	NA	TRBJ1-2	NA	TGTGCCATCACCCAGGACAGAAACTATGGCTACACCTTC	CAITQDRNYGYTF
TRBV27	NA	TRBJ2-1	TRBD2	TGTGCCAGCAACGGGGGGAATGAGCAGTTCTTC	CASNGGNEQFF
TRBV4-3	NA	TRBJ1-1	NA	TGCGCCAGCAGCCAAGCACGGTGGGGCCAGGGTGAAGCTTTCTTT	CASSQARWGQGEAFF
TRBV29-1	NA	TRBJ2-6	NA	TGCAGCGTCCCGTCTGGGGCCAACGTCCTGACTTTC	CSVPSGANVLTF
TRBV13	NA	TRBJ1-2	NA	TGTGCCAGCAGCTTAGGCAGGGGTGAATATGGCTACACCTTC	CASSLGRGEYGYTF
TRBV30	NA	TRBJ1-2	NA	TGTGCCTGGAGTGGCATCGACAGCTATGGCTACACCTTC	CAWSGIDSYGYTF
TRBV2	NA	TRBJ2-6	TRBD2	TGTGCCAGCAGTTCCGGGACTAGCAGCTCTGGGGCCAACGTCCTGACTTTC	CASSSGTSSSGANVLTF
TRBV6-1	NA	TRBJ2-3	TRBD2	TGTGCCAGCAGTGCCGACCCAGCGGGGTTCACAGATACGCAGTATTTT	CASSADPAGFTDTQYF
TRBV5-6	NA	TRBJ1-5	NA	TGTGCCAGCAGCTTACGCTCAGGGACTAGCAATCAGCCCCAGCATTTT	CASSLRSGTSNQPQHF
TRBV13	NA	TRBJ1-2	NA	TGTGCCAGCAGCTTAGGGTTAAACGGCTACACCTTC	CASSLGLNGYTF
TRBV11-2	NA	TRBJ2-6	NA	TGTGCCAGCAGCTTAGACCACCGGAGAGGGGTCGTCTCTGGGGCCAACGTCCTGACTTTC	CASSLDHRRGVVSGANVLTF